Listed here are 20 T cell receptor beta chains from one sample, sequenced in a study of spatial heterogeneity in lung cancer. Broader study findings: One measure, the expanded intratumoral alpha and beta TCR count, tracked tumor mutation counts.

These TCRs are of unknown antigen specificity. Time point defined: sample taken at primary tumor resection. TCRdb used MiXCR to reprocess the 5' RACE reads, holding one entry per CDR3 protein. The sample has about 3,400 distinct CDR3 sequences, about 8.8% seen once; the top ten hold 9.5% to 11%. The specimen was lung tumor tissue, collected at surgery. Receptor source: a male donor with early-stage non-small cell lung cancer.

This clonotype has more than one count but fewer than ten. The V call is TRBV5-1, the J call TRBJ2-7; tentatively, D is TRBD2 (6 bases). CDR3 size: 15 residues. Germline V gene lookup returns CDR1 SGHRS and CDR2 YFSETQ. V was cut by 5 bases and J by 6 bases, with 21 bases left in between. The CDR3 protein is CASRNRLGSTGEQYF. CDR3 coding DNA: TGCGCCAGCAGAAACCGACTAGGATCGACTGGCGAGCAGTACTTC. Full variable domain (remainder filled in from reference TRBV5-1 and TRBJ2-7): KAGVTQTPRYLIKTRGQQVTLSCSPISGHRSVSWYQQTPGQGLQFLFEYFSETQRNKGNFPGRFSGRQFSNSRSEMNVSTLELGDSALYLCASRNRLGSTGEQYFGPGTRLTVT.

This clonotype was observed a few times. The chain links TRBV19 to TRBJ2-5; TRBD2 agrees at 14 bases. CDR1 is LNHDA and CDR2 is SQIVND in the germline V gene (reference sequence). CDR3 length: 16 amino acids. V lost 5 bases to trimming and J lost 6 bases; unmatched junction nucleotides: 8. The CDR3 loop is CASSDTGTSGSKTQYF. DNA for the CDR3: TGTGCCAGTAGTGACACCGGGACTAGCGGGAGCAAGACCCAGTACTTC.

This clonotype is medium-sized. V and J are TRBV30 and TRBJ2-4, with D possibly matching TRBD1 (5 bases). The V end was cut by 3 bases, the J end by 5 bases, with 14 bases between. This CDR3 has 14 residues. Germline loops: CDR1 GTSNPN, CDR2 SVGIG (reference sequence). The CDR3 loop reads CAWSVGHPENIQYF. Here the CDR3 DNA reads TGTGCCTGGAGCGTGGGGCATCCGGAAAACATTCAGTACTTC. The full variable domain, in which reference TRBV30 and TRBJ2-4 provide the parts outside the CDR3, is SQTIHQWPATLVQPVGSPLSLECTVEGTSNPNLYWYRQAAGRGLQLLFYSVGIGQISSEVPQNLSASRPQDRQFILSSKKLLLSDSGFYLCAWSVGHPENIQYFGAGTRLSVL.

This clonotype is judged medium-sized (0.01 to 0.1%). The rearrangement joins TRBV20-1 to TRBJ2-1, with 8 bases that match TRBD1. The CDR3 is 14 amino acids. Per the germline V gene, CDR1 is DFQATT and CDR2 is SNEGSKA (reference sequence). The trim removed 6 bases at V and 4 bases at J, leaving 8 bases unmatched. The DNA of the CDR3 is TGCAGTGCCCCTCGTCACAGGGGGTACAATGAGCAGTTCTTC. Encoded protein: CSAPRHRGYNEQFF.

The CDR3 DNA follows: TGTGCCAGCGCGGGACAGGGTTTGGAAAAACTGTTTTTT. This sequence encodes CASAGQGLEKLFF. V is TRBV27 and J is TRBJ1-4, with TRBD1 matching over 9 bases. The ends lost 8 bases at V and 8 bases at J; junction bases unmatched: 6. This CDR3 is 13 amino acids long. From germline, CDR1 is MNHEY and CDR2 SMNVEV (reference sequence).

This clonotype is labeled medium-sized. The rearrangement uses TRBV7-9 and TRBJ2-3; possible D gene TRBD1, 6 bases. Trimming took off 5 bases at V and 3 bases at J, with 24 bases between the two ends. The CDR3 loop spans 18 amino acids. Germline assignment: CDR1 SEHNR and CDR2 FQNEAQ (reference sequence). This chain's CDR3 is CASSQRMRRTEGTDTQYF. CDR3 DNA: TGTGCCAGCAGCCAAAGGATGAGGAGGACAGAGGGTACAGATACGCAGTATTTT.

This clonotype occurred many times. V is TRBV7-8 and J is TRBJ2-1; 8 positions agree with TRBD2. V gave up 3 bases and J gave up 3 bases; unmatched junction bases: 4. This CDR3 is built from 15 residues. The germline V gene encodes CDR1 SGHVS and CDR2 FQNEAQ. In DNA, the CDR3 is TGTGCCAGCAGCTTGGAGCGGGGGCGCTACAATGAGCAGTTCTTC. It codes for CASSLERGRYNEQFF. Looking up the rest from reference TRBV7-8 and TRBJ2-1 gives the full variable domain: GAGVSQSPRYKVAKRGQDVALRCDPISGHVSLFWYQQALGQGPEFLTYFQNEAQLDKSGLPSDRFFAERPEGSVSTLKIQRTQQEDSAVYLCASSLERGRYNEQFFGPGTRLTVL.

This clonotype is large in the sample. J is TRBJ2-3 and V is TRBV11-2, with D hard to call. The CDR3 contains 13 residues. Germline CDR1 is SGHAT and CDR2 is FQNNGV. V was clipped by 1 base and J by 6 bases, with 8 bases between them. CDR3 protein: CASSLVQRDTQYF. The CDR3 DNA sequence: TGTGCCAGCAGCTTAGTACAGAGGGATACGCAGTATTTT.

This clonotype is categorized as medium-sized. DNA of the CDR3: TGTGCCAGCAGCCAGGTGGGCGGCGGCACTGAAGCTTTCTTT. It specifies CASSQVGGGTEAFF. The chain joins TRBV7-2 to TRBJ1-1; no firm D call. The CDR3 extends over 14 amino acids. The germline gives CDR1 SGHTA, CDR2 FQGNSA. V shed 5 bases and J shed 4 bases, with 14 bases lying between them.

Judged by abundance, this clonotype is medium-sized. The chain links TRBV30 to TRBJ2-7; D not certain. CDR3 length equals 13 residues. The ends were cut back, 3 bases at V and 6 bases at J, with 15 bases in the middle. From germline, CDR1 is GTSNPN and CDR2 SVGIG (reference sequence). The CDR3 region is CAWRLGWVGEQYF. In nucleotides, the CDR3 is TGTGCCTGGAGACTCGGATGGGTGGGCGAGCAGTACTTC. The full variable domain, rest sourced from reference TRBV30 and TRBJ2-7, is SQTIHQWPATLVQPVGSPLSLECTVEGTSNPNLYWYRQAAGRGLQLLFYSVGIGQISSEVPQNLSASRPQDRQFILSSKKLLLSDSGFYLCAWRLGWVGEQYFGPGTRLTVT.

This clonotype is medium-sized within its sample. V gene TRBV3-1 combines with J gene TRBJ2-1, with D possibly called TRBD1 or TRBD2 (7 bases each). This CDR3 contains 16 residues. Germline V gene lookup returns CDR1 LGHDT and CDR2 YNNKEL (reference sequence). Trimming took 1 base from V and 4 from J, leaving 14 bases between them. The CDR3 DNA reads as TGTGCCAGCAGCCAAGCTGGGAGGGGGCATTACAATGAGCAGTTCTTC. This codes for CASSQAGRGHYNEQFF.

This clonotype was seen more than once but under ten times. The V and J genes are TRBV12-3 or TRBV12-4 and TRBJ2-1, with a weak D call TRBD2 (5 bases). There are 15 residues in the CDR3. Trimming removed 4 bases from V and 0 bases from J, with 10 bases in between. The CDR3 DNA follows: TGTGCCAGCAGTTCCAGCGGAGCCTCCTACAATGAGCAGTTCTTC. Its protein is CASSSSGASYNEQFF.

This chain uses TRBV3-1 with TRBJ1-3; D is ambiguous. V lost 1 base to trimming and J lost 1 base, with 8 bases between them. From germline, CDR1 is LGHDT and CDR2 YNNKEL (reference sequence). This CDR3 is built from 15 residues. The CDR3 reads CASSQGSRSGNTIYF. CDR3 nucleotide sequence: TGTGCCAGCAGCCAAGGTTCCAGGTCTGGAAACACCATATATTTT.

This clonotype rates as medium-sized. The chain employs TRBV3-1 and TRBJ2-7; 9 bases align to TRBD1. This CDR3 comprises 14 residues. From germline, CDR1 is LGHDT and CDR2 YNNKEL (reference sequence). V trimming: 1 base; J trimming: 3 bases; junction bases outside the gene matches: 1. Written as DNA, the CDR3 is TGTGCCAGCAGCCAAGTGGGACAGGGCTACGAGCAGTACTTC. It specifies CASSQVGQGYEQYF.

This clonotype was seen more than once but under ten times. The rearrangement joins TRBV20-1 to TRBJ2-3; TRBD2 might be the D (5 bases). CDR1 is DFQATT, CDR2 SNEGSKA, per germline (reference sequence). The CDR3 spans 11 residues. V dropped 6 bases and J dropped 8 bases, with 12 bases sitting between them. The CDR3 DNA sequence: TGCAGTGCCCCCCGGGAAGTTACGCAGTATTTT. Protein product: CSAPREVTQYF.

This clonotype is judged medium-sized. The CDR3 nucleotides read TGTGCCAGCCCTCCCCCGGACAGGGGGTGCAATCAGCCCCAGCATTTT. It yields the protein CASPPPDRGCNQPQHF. The chain links TRBV6-5 to TRBJ1-5, with 10 bases lining up with TRBD1. From germline, CDR1 is MNHEY and CDR2 SVGAGI. V shed 8 bases and J 2 bases; nucleotides not matched to a gene: 9. This CDR3 region has 16 residues.

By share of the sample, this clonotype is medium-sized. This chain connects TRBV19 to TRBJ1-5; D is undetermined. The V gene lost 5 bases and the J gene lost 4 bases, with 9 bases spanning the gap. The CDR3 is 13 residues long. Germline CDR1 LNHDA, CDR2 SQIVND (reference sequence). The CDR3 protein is CASSPGLNQPQHF. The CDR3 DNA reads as TGTGCCAGTAGTCCAGGTTTGAATCAGCCCCAGCATTTT.

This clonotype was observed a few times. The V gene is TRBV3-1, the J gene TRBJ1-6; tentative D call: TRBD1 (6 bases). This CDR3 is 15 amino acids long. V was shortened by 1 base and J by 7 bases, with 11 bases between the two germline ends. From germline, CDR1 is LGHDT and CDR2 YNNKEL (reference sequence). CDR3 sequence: CASSQAQGRNSPLHF. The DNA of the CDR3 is TGTGCCAGCAGCCAAGCACAGGGTAGAAATTCACCCCTCCACTTT. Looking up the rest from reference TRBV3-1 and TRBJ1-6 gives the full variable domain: DTAVSQTPKYLVTQMGNDKSIKCEQNLGHDTMYWYKQDSKKFLKIMFSYNNKELIINETVPNRFSPKSPDKAHLNLHINSLELGDSAVYFCASSQAQGRNSPLHFGNGTRLTVT.

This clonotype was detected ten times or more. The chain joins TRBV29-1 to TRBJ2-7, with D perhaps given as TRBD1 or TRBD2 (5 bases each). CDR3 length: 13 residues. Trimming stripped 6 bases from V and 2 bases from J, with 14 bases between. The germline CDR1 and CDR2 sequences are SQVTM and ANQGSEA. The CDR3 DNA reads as TGCAGCGTCCGGGACCTAGGGCCCTACGAGCAGTACTTC. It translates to CSVRDLGPYEQYF.

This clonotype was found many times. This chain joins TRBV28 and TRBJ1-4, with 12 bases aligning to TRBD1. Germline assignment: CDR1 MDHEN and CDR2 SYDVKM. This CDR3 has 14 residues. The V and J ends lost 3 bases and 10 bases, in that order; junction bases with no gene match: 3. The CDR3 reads CASSLGQGAGKLFF. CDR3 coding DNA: TGTGCCAGCAGTTTGGGACAGGGGGCGGGAAAACTGTTTTTT.